The 20 T cell receptor beta chains reported below all come from one sample, sequenced in a study of blood T cells in healthy people across ages. PCR was performed a second time for about 7 to 11 cycles using a sample-barcoded 5' primer and a J-beta primer mix. TCRdb passed the 5' RACE reads through MiXCR, listing each CDR3 protein once. The table records 800,000 to 1,300,000 distinct CDR3 sequences, almost 25% of them present only once. This sample also belongs to another study, concerning T cells of mothers and their children.

Specimen: blood. The receptors come from a girl aged 2-15 years in good health.

The table lists this clonotype with a few counts. The V call is TRBV29-1, the J call TRBJ2-7; the D is unclear. CDR1 SQVTM and CDR2 ANQGSEA come from the germline V gene. The germline V and J ends were trimmed by 7 bases and 4 bases, with 17 bases remaining between them. This CDR3 has 13 residues. In nucleotides, the CDR3 is TGCAGCGCTACGGACGAGGAGCTATACGAGCAGTACTTC. As protein: CSATDEELYEQYF.

A few counts support this clonotype. The chain links TRBV5-1 to TRBJ2-5; TRBD2 is a possible D gene (6 bases). CDR3 size: 15 residues. Trimming took 5 bases from V and 2 from J, leaving 16 bases between them. Germline CDR1 is SGHRS and CDR2 is YFSETQ. The CDR3 DNA reads as TGCGCCAGCAGTCCCAGGCGGGGCAAACAAGAGACCCAGTACTTC. This gives the protein CASSPRRGKQETQYF. Complete variable domain (other parts from reference TRBV5-1 and TRBJ2-5): KAGVTQTPRYLIKTRGQQVTLSCSPISGHRSVSWYQQTPGQGLQFLFEYFSETQRNKGNFPGRFSGRQFSNSRSEMNVSTLELGDSALYLCASSPRRGKQETQYFGPGTRLLVL.

The V gene is TRBV5-1, the J gene TRBJ1-4; D unclear. CDR1 and CDR2 (germline): SGHRS, YFSETQ. This CDR3 region has 15 residues. Trimming took off 0 bases at V and 3 bases at J, with 9 bases between the two ends. CDR3 nucleotide sequence: TGCGCCAGCAGCTTGGGTCTAGAGGCTAATGAAAAACTGTTTTTT. Translated: CASSLGLEANEKLFF.

This clonotype was counted a few times. The chain has TRBV4-1 and TRBJ1-1; unclear D gene. The V gene lost 0 bases and the J gene lost 6 bases, with 8 bases spanning the gap. The CDR3 sequence is 13 residues long. Germline V gene lookup returns CDR1 MGHRA and CDR2 YSYEKL. CDR3 amino acids: CASSQENGPEAFF. As DNA, the CDR3 is TGCGCCAGCAGCCAAGAGAACGGTCCTGAAGCTTTCTTT.

The chain recombines TRBV5-6 with TRBJ2-6; D is undetermined. The CDR3 sequence is 15 residues long. V was cut by 0 bases and J by 10 bases, with 14 bases left in between. Germline assignment: CDR1 SGHDT and CDR2 YYEEEE. CDR3 DNA: TGTGCCAGCAGCTTGGAGGAAGGGTTCAGGAACGTCCTGACTTTC. Its translation: CASSLEEGFRNVLTF.

For this clonotype: One end of the junction is discordant with germline, which a read error may explain. V is TRBV29-1 and J is TRBJ1-1, with 7 nucleotides matching TRBD1. The CDR3 is made up of 12 amino acids. Germline CDR1 is SQVTM and CDR2 is ANQGSEA. The CDR3 loop reads CSFNRGNTEALF. In nucleotides, the CDR3 is TGCAGCTTTAACAGGGGCAACACTGAAGCTCTCTTT.

The V call is TRBV6-2 or TRBV6-3, the J call TRBJ1-6; no clear D. CDR1 is MNHEY and CDR2 is SVGEGT in the germline V gene. The CDR3 runs to 15 residues. The ends were cut back, 2 bases at V and 6 bases at J, with 11 bases in the middle. The CDR3 DNA reads as TGTGCCAGCAGTTACCGGCCGGGAGTTAATTCACCCCTCCACTTT. Translated: CASSYRPGVNSPLHF.

This chain uses TRBV24-1 with TRBJ2-2; weak D call: TRBD2 (5 bases). The length of the CDR3 is 13 residues. The V end lost 1 base, the J end lost 7 bases, and 6 bases lay between the germline ends. Germline-derived CDR1 and CDR2 are KGHDR and SFDVKD. The CDR3 bases are TGTGCCACCAGTGATTTCGGGGTCGGGGAGCTGTTTTTT. Translation gives CATSDFGVGELFF.

The chain recombines TRBV20-1 with TRBJ1-6, with 8 bases matching TRBD1. Germline CDR1 reads DFQATT; CDR2 reads SNEGSKA (reference sequence). V was clipped by 5 bases and J by 14 bases; unmatched bases: 17. CDR3 size: 15 residues. Here the CDR3 DNA reads TGCAGTGCTCGAACAGGGGGTATCCCTAGGGGGACCCTCCACTTT. Translation gives CSARTGGIPRGTLHF.

V is TRBV5-1 and J is TRBJ2-5, with D possibly called TRBD1 or TRBD2 (7 bases each). CDR1 is SGHRS, CDR2 YFSETQ, per germline. Trimming removed 1 base from V and 5 bases from J, with 24 bases in between. The CDR3 runs to 18 residues. The DNA of the CDR3 is TGCGCCAGCAGCTTGTCGATTCTCAGGGGAGGGGGCCAGGAGACCCAGTACTTC. This encodes CASSLSILRGGGQETQYF. Looking up the rest from reference TRBV5-1 and TRBJ2-5 gives the full variable domain: KAGVTQTPRYLIKTRGQQVTLSCSPISGHRSVSWYQQTPGQGLQFLFEYFSETQRNKGNFPGRFSGRQFSNSRSEMNVSTLELGDSALYLCASSLSILRGGGQETQYFGPGTRLLVL.

The table lists this clonotype with a few counts. The chain employs TRBV7-3 and TRBJ2-3, with TRBD2 matching over 13 bases. This CDR3 is built from 15 residues. V dropped 4 bases and J dropped 7; count of bases not matched to a gene: 5. Germline CDR1 SGHTA, CDR2 FQGTGA. As DNA, the CDR3 is TGTGCCAGCAGCTCCGGACTAGCGGGGGCATATACGCAGTATTTT. As protein: CASSSGLAGAYTQYF.

The rearrangement joins TRBV29-1 to TRBJ1-2, with D possibly being TRBD1 (5 bases). V was shortened by 0 bases and J by 4 bases, with 12 bases between the two germline ends. The germline gives CDR1 SQVTM, CDR2 ANQGSEA. The CDR3 has 14 residues. For the CDR3, the DNA is TGCAGCGTTGAAGAAGGGGCGCCTGGCTATGGCTACACCTTC. As protein: CSVEEGAPGYGYTF.

This clonotype turned up a few times. V is TRBV20-1 and J is TRBJ2-3; D gene uncertain. V lost 5 bases and J 0 bases, leaving 9 bases between the germline ends. CDR1 and CDR2 (germline): DFQATT, SNEGSKA (reference sequence). The CDR3 runs 13 residues. This CDR3 is CSAAKRSTDTQYF. In nucleotides, the CDR3 is TGCAGTGCTGCCAAAAGAAGCACAGATACGCAGTATTTT.

J is TRBJ1-5 and V is TRBV4-1; D might be TRBD1 (5 bases). V was pared by 1 base and J by 0 bases, with 13 bases between. Germline V gene data show CDR1 as MGHRA and CDR2 as YSYEKL. This CDR3 has 17 residues. The CDR3 nucleotides read TGCGCCAGCAGCCAAGTGATGACAGTTTATAGCAATCAGCCCCAGCATTTT. Amino acids: CASSQVMTVYSNQPQHF.

This clonotype was picked up a small number of times. The conserved final phenylalanine or tryptophan is absent from the CDR3, which likely points to a read error. CDR3 region: CASSYGSSGIPLYEQYL. The CDR3, as DNA: TGTGCCAGCAGTTACGGCAGCTCAGGCATCCCACTCTACGAGCAGTACCTC. The rearrangement uses TRBV6-2 or TRBV6-3 and TRBJ2-7; no clear D. Trimming stripped 2 bases from V and 3 bases from J, with 20 bases between. CDR1 MNHEY and CDR2 SVGEGT come from the germline V gene. CDR3 size: 17 residues.

The chain recombines TRBV6-4 with TRBJ2-5, with a weak D call TRBD1 (5 bases). The J call may be in error: the DNA end matches TRBJ2-1 better. CDR1 MRHNA and CDR2 SNTAGT come from the germline V gene. The CDR3 has 13 amino acids. For the CDR3, the DNA is TGTGCCAGCAGTGATAGGGGCTGCAATGAGCAGTTCTTC. Amino acid sequence: CASSDRGCNEQFF.

The sample holds a few counts of this clonotype. The chain carries TRBV29-1 and TRBJ2-5, with 12 bases lining up with TRBD2. The CDR3 has 16 residues. J lost 5 bases, V lost 6 bases, and 13 bases had no gene match. Germline CDR1 reads SQVTM; CDR2 reads ANQGSEA. The CDR3 reads CSVGGRTSGIKETQYF. CDR3 DNA sequence: TGCAGCGTAGGGGGGAGGACTAGCGGGATAAAGGAGACCCAGTACTTC.

This clonotype was counted between two and nine times. The V gene is TRBV10-3, the J gene TRBJ2-7, with 11 nucleotides matching TRBD1. The CDR3 runs to 14 residues. Germline V gene sequence: CDR1 ENHRY, CDR2 SYGVKD. The V segment lost 4 bases and the J segment 6 bases; nucleotides outside the gene matches: 5. CDR3 DNA sequence: TGTGCCATCAGTGGTCTAGGACAGGGGGCCGAGCAGTACTTC. As protein: CAISGLGQGAEQYF.

The chain joins TRBV7-9 to TRBJ2-1; unclear D gene. Looked up from germline, CDR1 is SEHNR and CDR2 is FQNEAQ (reference sequence). V was cut by 6 bases and J by 6 bases, with 21 bases left in between. The CDR3 sequence is 16 residues long. This CDR3 reads CASSSTNPDEGNEQFF. CDR3 sequence (DNA): TGTGCCAGCAGTTCTACCAACCCAGACGAAGGCAATGAGCAGTTCTTC.

The chain links TRBV5-5 to TRBJ2-6, with D perhaps matching TRBD2 (5 bases). The length of the CDR3 is 17 residues. Trimming shortened V by 0 bases and J by 4 bases, and 14 bases separated the two germline ends. Germline CDR1 SGHKS, CDR2 YYEKEE (reference sequence). CDR3 in DNA: TGTGCCAGCAGCTTGGGCAGCCTCGGGGAAGGGGCCAACGTCCTGACTTTC. Protein sequence: CASSLGSLGEGANVLTF. The entire variable domain, with the rest obtained from reference TRBV5-5 and TRBJ2-6, is as follows: DAGVTQSPTHLIKTRGQQVTLRCSPISGHKSVSWYQQVLGQGPQFIFQYYEKEERGRGNFPDRFSARQFPNYSSELNVNALLLGDSALYLCASSLGSLGEGANVLTFGAGSRLTVL.